This T cell receptor (beta chain) was documented in a study of T cell responses to AZD1222 COVID-19 vaccine. Here immunoSEQ multiplex PCR was the method, and the copy in TCRdb shows in-frame clones only, minus some. The sample yields 140,000 to 150,000 clones, 93% seen once. The material sequenced was peripheral blood, taken on day 0 of AZD1222 vaccination. This sequence was found in an adult in good health.

The CDR3 sequence is CASSEGTSPSGYTF. CDR3 nucleotide sequence: TGTGCCAGCAGTGAAGGTACTAGTCCCTCAGGCTACACCTTC. This chain connects TRBV6-1 to TRBJ1-2; unclear D gene. There are 14 residues in the CDR3. Per the germline V gene, CDR1 is MNHNS and CDR2 is SASEGT. The ends were cut back, 1 base at V and 8 bases at J, with 14 bases in the middle.